Presented here are 27 T cell receptor beta chains from one specimen sequenced in a study of blood T cell repertoires in COVID-19. Sequencing used immunoSEQ multiplex PCR; TCRdb keeps in-frame clones, though not all of them. The top ten clones hold roughly 0.8% of a sample with about 170,000 clones, about 89% of them seen once. Sequencing was carried out using PBMCs or T cells enriched from blood (not recorded which). Source of these receptors: a woman aged 18-35 years who had recovered from COVID-19.

This chain joins TRBV4-1 and TRBJ2-1; 15 bases align to TRBD2. With V trimmed by 1 base and J by 0 bases, 4 bases remained unmatched. CDR1 is MGHRA and CDR2 is YSYEKL in the germline V gene. The CDR3 consists of 19 residues. For the CDR3, the DNA is TGCGCCAGCAGCCAAGGGACTAGCGGGAGGGCCCACTCCTACAATGAGCAGTTCTTC. Encoded protein: CASSQGTSGRAHSYNEQFF.

V usage is TRBV7-9 and J usage is TRBJ2-5, with D unclear. There are 15 residues in the CDR3. Germline CDR1 SEHNR, CDR2 FQNEAQ (reference sequence). Trimming pared 1 base from V and 2 bases from J, leaving 11 bases between. CDR3: CASSLVISHQETQYF. As DNA, the CDR3 is TGTGCCAGCAGCTTAGTTATTAGCCATCAAGAGACCCAGTACTTC.

Only a few counts were recorded for this clone. For the CDR3, the DNA is TGTGCCAGCAGTCAGACTAGCTACAATGAGCAGTTCTTC. Its translation is CASSQTSYNEQFF. V usage is TRBV27 and J usage is TRBJ2-1, with D perhaps matching TRBD2 (6 bases). Germline CDR1 and CDR2: MNHEY and SMNVEV (reference sequence). Trimming removed 5 bases from V and 3 bases from J, with 8 bases in between. The CDR3 runs 13 residues.

The rearrangement uses TRBV27 and TRBJ2-1; D possibly corresponds to TRBD2 (6 bases). V lost 8 bases to trimming and J lost 5 bases, with 19 bases between them. Germline V gene data show CDR1 as MNHEY and CDR2 as SMNVEV (reference sequence). The CDR3 length is 15 residues. The CDR3 DNA reads TGTGCCAGCCGATCCGGAACTAGCTGGAACAATGAGCAGTTCTTC. Translated, it gives CASRSGTSWNNEQFF.

This chain links TRBV27 with TRBJ2-3; 7 bases agree with TRBD2. Germline V gene lookup returns CDR1 MNHEY and CDR2 SMNVEV (reference sequence). The CDR3 runs 15 residues. Trimming at V came to 6 bases and at J to 4 bases, leaving 10 bases not matched to a gene. DNA of the CDR3: TGTGCCAGCAGGCCGGGAGGCTTTAATCCAGATACGCAGTATTTT. Translating gives CASRPGGFNPDTQYF.

The chain uses TRBV2 and TRBJ2-1; D possibly corresponds to TRBD2 (7 bases). This CDR3 comprises 16 residues. Trimming stripped 4 bases from V and 2 bases from J, with 15 bases between. The germline gives CDR1 SNHLY, CDR2 FYNNEI. The CDR3 DNA sequence: TGTGCCAGCAGTGTAGGGGGGGAGCCGACCTACAATGAGCAGTTCTTC. Amino acid sequence: CASSVGGEPTYNEQFF. Looking up the rest from reference TRBV2 and TRBJ2-1 gives the full variable domain: EPEVTQTPSHQVTQMGQEVILRCVPISNHLYFYWYRQILGQKVEFLVSFYNNEISEKSEIFDDQFSVERPDGSNFTLKIRSTKLEDSAMYFCASSVGGEPTYNEQFFGPGTRLTVL.

The gene calls are TRBV5-1 and TRBJ2-3; D might be TRBD2 (5 bases). The V end lost 2 bases, the J end lost 3 bases, and 10 bases lay between the germline ends. The CDR3 extends over 14 amino acids. Germline values: CDR1 SGHRS, CDR2 YFSETQ. CDR3 DNA: TGCGCCAGCAGCTTAGCGGAGGTGACAGATACGCAGTATTTT. Residues: CASSLAEVTDTQYF.

This chain links TRBV7-8 with TRBJ2-1; 7 bases are a match to TRBD2. Germline V gene lookup returns CDR1 SGHVS and CDR2 FQNEAQ. J gave up 3 bases and V 3 bases, and 11 bases lay outside the gene matches. The CDR3 loop spans 17 amino acids. This CDR3 reads CASSFSVAGASYNEQFF. CDR3 nucleotides: TGTGCCAGCAGCTTTTCGGTGGCGGGAGCTAGCTACAATGAGCAGTTCTTC.

This clone was seen a single time. The rearrangement links TRBV28 to TRBJ2-1; D not resolved. The CDR3 totals 15 residues. The V end was cut by 2 bases, the J end by 9 bases, with 17 bases between. Per germline, CDR1 MDHEN and CDR2 SYDVKM. For the CDR3, the DNA is TGTGCCAGCAGTTTACCGTCTAATCTAGGCATTGAGCAGTTCTTC. Translated, it gives CASSLPSNLGIEQFF.

This chain joins TRBV28 and TRBJ1-1, with TRBD1 matching over 7 bases. The J segment lost 3 bases and the V segment lost 5 bases, leaving 6 bases of the junction unmatched. From germline, CDR1 is MDHEN and CDR2 SYDVKM. The CDR3 spans 14 residues. The CDR3 loop is CASSPTGLYTEAFF. The DNA of the CDR3 is TGTGCCAGCAGTCCGACAGGGCTTTACACTGAAGCTTTCTTT.

J is TRBJ1-5 and V is TRBV7-9; D gene ambiguous. Germline V lookup: CDR1 SEHNR, CDR2 FQNEAQ (reference sequence). V lost 5 bases, J lost 0 bases, and 8 bases lay in between. The CDR3 sequence is 14 residues long. CDR3 nucleotide sequence: TGTGCCAGCAGCCCCGGGGATAGCAATCAGCCCCAGCATTTT. Translated: CASSPGDSNQPQHF.

This sequence joins TRBV5-1 and TRBJ1-1; maybe TRBD1 (5 bases). The length of the CDR3 is 16 residues. V was cut by 0 bases and J by 0 bases, with 12 bases left in between. The germline V gene has CDR1 SGHRS and CDR2 YFSETQ. In DNA form, the CDR3 reads TGCGCCAGCAGCTTGGGGAGACAGCACATGAACACTGAAGCTTTCTTT. This gives the protein CASSLGRQHMNTEAFF.

J is TRBJ2-7 and V is TRBV6-5; 10 bases line up with TRBD2. Germline CDR1 MNHEY, CDR2 SVGAGI. The CDR3 spans 14 residues. The V segment lost 6 bases and the J segment 4 bases; nucleotides outside the gene matches: 6. The CDR3 spells CASSSSGSIYEQYF. In nucleotides, the CDR3 is TGTGCCAGCAGCTCTAGCGGGAGTATTTACGAGCAGTACTTC.

V is TRBV28 and J is TRBJ1-6, with a tentative D call TRBD1 (6 bases). Germline V CDR1 and CDR2: MDHEN, SYDVKM. The length of the CDR3 is 13 residues. The V and J ends lost 6 bases and 8 bases respectively, with 11 bases between them. CDR3 amino acids: CASSRQADSPLHF. The CDR3 nucleotides read TGTGCCAGCAGCCGACAGGCGGATTCACCCCTCCACTTT.

The CDR3 nucleotides read TGCGCCAGTCAAGCGGGAGTGACAGATACGCAGTATTTT. Its translation: CASQAGVTDTQYF. This chain links TRBV5-1 with TRBJ2-3; 8 bases map to TRBD2. Germline V gene lookup returns CDR1 SGHRS and CDR2 YFSETQ. J lost 3 bases, V lost 8 bases, and 5 bases had no gene match. This CDR3 has 13 residues.

This chain joins TRBV14 and TRBJ2-2; D possibly corresponds to TRBD2 (5 bases). Deletions cut 8 bases from V and 2 bases from J, with 12 bases between. The CDR3 has 14 residues. Germline V gives CDR1 SGHDN, CDR2 FVKESK. The CDR3 here is CASQAGSNTGELFF. CDR3 nucleotide sequence: TGTGCCAGCCAGGCGGGTTCCAACACCGGGGAGCTGTTTTTT.

This chain uses TRBV5-5 with TRBJ2-2; TRBD2 is a possible D gene (5 bases). The V and J ends lost 0 bases and 3 bases respectively, with 21 bases between them. The CDR3 consists of 19 residues. Germline V lookup: CDR1 SGHKS, CDR2 YYEKEE (reference sequence). Written as DNA, the CDR3 is TGTGCCAGCAGCTTGGTCCTTGGAGCTAGCATAGGTGACACCGGGGAGCTGTTTTTT. It is translated as CASSLVLGASIGDTGELFF. Using reference TRBV5-5 and TRBJ2-2 for the parts outside the CDR3, the full variable domain is DAGVTQSPTHLIKTRGQQVTLRCSPISGHKSVSWYQQVLGQGPQFIFQYYEKEERGRGNFPDRFSARQFPNYSSELNVNALLLGDSALYLCASSLVLGASIGDTGELFFGEGSRLTVL.

The chain has TRBV5-4 and TRBJ2-5; possible D gene TRBD2, 5 bases. The CDR3 runs to 13 residues. Trimming shortened V by 4 bases and J by 7 bases, and 14 bases separated the two germline ends. In germline, CDR1 is SGHNT, CDR2 YYREEE (reference sequence). The CDR3 DNA is TGTGCCAGCAGCCCGACTACCGCGGGGACCCAGTACTTC. Encoded protein: CASSPTTAGTQYF.

V and J are TRBV19 and TRBJ2-3, with 8 bases that match TRBD1. V gave up 6 bases and J gave up 2 bases; unmatched junction bases: 13. CDR1 and CDR2 (germline): LNHDA, SQIVND (reference sequence). This CDR3 contains 17 residues. DNA for the CDR3: TGTGCCAGTAGCACACTGCCACAGGGGGGAGACACAGATACGCAGTATTTT. Translation: CASSTLPQGGDTDTQYF.

A remark on this clone: The identical CDR3 is also encoded by other nucleotide sequences in the sample. The CDR3 spells CASSFIAGGPYNEQFF. The CDR3 DNA sequence: TGCGCCAGCAGTTTTATAGCGGGAGGCCCCTACAATGAGCAGTTCTTC. The chain links TRBV5-1 to TRBJ2-1; TRBD2 agrees at 10 bases. With V trimmed by 5 bases and J by 2 bases, 7 bases remained unmatched. CDR3 length: 16 residues. The germline gives CDR1 SGHRS, CDR2 YFSETQ. The full variable domain, in which reference TRBV5-1 and TRBJ2-1 provide the parts outside the CDR3, is KAGVTQTPRYLIKTRGQQVTLSCSPISGHRSVSWYQQTPGQGLQFLFEYFSETQRNKGNFPGRFSGRQFSNSRSEMNVSTLELGDSALYLCASSFIAGGPYNEQFFGPGTRLTVL.

This clone was recorded only once. This sequence joins TRBV4-1 and TRBJ2-7; D not certain. Trimming pared 1 base from V and 2 bases from J, leaving 6 bases between. Germline-derived CDR1 and CDR2 are MGHRA and YSYEKL. CDR3 length: 13 amino acids. For the CDR3, the DNA is TGCGCCAGCAGCCAAGGGCTAGCCTACGAGCAGTACTTC. Its translation is CASSQGLAYEQYF.

The chain links TRBV7-8 to TRBJ2-7; D is possibly TRBD2 (6 bases). CDR3 length: 14 amino acids. The germline CDR1 and CDR2 sequences are SGHVS and FQNEAQ. V was pared by 1 base and J by 3 bases, with 10 bases between. The CDR3 here is CASSLDGSYYEQYF. The CDR3 coding sequence is TGTGCCAGCAGCTTAGACGGGAGTTACTACGAGCAGTACTTC.

The chain uses TRBV24-1 and TRBJ2-7; a possible D gene is TRBD1 (6 bases). The germline CDR1 and CDR2 sequences are KGHDR and SFDVKD. The V end was cut by 5 bases, the J end by 3 bases, with 10 bases between. The CDR3 runs 13 residues. CDR3 in amino acids: CATSAKDSYEQYF. In DNA form, the CDR3 reads TGTGCCACCAGTGCTAAGGACAGCTACGAGCAGTACTTC.

This CDR3 is CASSLELSNEQFF. The CDR3 region has the DNA TGCGCCAGCAGCTTGGAGCTTTCCAATGAGCAGTTCTTC. The J gene is TRBJ2-1, the V gene TRBV5-1; D unresolved. The CDR3 totals 13 residues. Trimming stripped 0 bases from V and 6 bases from J, with 7 bases between. The germline V gene has CDR1 SGHRS and CDR2 YFSETQ.

V gene TRBV11-3 combines with J gene TRBJ2-2, with a weak D call TRBD1 (6 bases). Germline assignment: CDR1 SGHNT and CDR2 YENEEA. The germline V and J ends were trimmed by 4 bases and 5 bases, with 14 bases remaining between them. The CDR3 runs 15 residues. The CDR3 spells CASSSVSGATGELFF. The CDR3 bases are TGTGCCAGCAGCTCCGTCTCAGGGGCGACCGGGGAGCTGTTTTTT.

This clone occurred once. The chain recombines TRBV27 with TRBJ2-3; TRBD1 agrees at 7 bases. Unmatched junction bases numbered 9, after V lost 3 bases and J lost 15 bases. CDR3 length: 12 amino acids. Germline CDR1 reads MNHEY; CDR2 reads SMNVEV (reference sequence). The CDR3 DNA follows: TGTGCCAGCAGTTTCCGACAGGGCCCTCCATATTTT. Protein: CASSFRQGPPYF.

The chain carries TRBV28 and TRBJ2-1; 11 nucleotides align to TRBD2. J lost 7 bases, V lost 7 bases, and 6 bases had no gene match. Germline CDR1 is MDHEN and CDR2 is SYDVKM. The length of the CDR3 is 14 residues. CDR3 bases: TGTGCCAGCAATGTGGGACTAGCGGTTAATGAGCAGTTCTTC. Its protein is CASNVGLAVNEQFF.